Included here is one T cell receptor beta chain sequence, with context. Time point in this sample: blood 2 weeks post-SBRT. Treatment noted: 15 Gy SBRT to primary tumor, nephrectomy 4 weeks later. The tumor was a clear cell renal cell carcinoma. This specimen comes from a study of radiation and T cells in renal cell carcinoma. Sequencing used immunoSEQ multiplex PCR; TCRdb keeps in-frame clones, though not all of them. The sample yields roughly 49,000 clones, approximately 80% seen once. Per the germline V gene, CDR1 is SQVTM and CDR2 is ANQGSEA. The CDR3 is 13 amino acids. Trimming removed 7 bases from V and 7 bases from J; junction bases left unmatched: 13.

Sequences were derived from blood, sampled from a patient whose treatment included radiotherapy and nephrectomy. The sequence was obtained from a woman between 65 and 79 years old with renal cell carcinoma. The chain couples TRBV29-1 to TRBJ2-7; 7 nucleotides align to TRBD1. The CDR3 region has the DNA TGCAGCGGAGGTCAGACAGGGCCGCGGGAGCAGTACTTC. Residues: CSGGQTGPREQYF.